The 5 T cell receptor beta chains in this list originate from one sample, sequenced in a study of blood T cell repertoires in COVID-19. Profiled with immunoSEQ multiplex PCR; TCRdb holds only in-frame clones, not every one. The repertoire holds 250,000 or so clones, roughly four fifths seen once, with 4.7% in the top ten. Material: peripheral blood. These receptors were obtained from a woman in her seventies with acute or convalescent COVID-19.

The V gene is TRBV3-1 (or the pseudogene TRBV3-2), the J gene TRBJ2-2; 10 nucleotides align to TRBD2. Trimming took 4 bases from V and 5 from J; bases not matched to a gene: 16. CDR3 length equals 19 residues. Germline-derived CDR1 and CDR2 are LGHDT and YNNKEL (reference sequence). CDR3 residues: CASSLPQLAGARSTGELFF. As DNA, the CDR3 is TGTGCCAGCAGCCTCCCCCAGCTAGCGGGGGCCAGGAGTACCGGGGAGCTGTTTTTT.

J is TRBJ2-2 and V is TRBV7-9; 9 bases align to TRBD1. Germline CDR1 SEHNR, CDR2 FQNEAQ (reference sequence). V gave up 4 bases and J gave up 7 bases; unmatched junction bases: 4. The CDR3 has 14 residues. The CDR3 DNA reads TGTGCCAGCAGCTCGGGACAGGGCTTCGGGGAGCTGTTTTTT. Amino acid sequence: CASSSGQGFGELFF.

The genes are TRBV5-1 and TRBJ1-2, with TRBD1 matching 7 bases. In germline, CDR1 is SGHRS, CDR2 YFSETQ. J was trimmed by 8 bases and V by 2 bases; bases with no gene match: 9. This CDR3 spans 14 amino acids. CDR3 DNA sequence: TGCGCCAGCAGCTTCGACAGGGTCGCGCAAGGCTACACCTTC. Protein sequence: CASSFDRVAQGYTF.

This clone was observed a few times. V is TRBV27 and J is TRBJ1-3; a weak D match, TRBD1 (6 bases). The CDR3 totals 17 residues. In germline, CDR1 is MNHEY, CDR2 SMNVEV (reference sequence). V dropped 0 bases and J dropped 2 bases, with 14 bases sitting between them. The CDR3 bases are TGTGCCAGCAGTTTATCCGGGTCGGGGGGCGCTGGAAACACCATATATTTT. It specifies CASSLSGSGGAGNTIYF.

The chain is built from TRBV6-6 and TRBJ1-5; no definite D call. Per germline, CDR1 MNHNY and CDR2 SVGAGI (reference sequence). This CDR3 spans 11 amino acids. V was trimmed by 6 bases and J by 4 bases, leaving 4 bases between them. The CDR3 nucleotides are TGTGCCAGCAGCCTGAATCAGCCCCAGCATTTT. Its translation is CASSLNQPQHF.